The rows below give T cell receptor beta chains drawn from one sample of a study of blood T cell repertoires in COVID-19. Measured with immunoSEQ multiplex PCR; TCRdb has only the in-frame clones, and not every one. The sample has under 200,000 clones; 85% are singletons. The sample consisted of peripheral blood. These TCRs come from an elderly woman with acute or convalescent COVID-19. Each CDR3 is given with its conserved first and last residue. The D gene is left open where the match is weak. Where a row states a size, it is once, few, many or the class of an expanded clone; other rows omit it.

CASSPVPPTGNTEAFF | TGTGCCAGCAGCCCCGTCCCCCCCACAGGGAACACTGAAGCTTTCTTT | few | NA | TRBJ1-1 | 16 | TRBV7-9
CASSEFGPETQYF | TGTGCCAGCAGTGAATTTGGCCCGGAGACCCAGTACTTC | NA | NA | TRBJ2-5 | 13 | TRBV6-1
CSASAGNYGYTF | TGCAGTGCTAGTGCAGGGAACTATGGCTACACCTTC | NA | NA | TRBJ1-2 | 12 | TRBV20-1
CASSEDSRDRGRFRARNTEAFF | TGTGCCAGCAGCGAAGATTCCCGGGACAGGGGGCGTTTTAGGGCCAGGAACACTGAAGCTTTCTTT | NA | TRBD1 | TRBJ1-1 | 22 | TRBV3-1/TRBV3-2
CASSVNPRGDEQYF | TGTGCCAGCAGCGTAAACCCTCGGGGGGACGAGCAGTACTTC | NA | TRBD2 | TRBJ2-7 | 14 | TRBV9
CASTQGTYAYEQYF | TGTGCCAGCACCCAAGGGACTTATGCCTACGAGCAGTACTTC | NA | NA | TRBJ2-7 | 14 | TRBV28
CASRWGTPSTGELFF | TGCGCCAGCAGATGGGGCACCCCGAGCACCGGGGAGCTGTTTTTT | NA | NA | TRBJ2-2 | 15 | TRBV5-1
CASSPQDREIAGELFF | TGTGCCAGCTCACCTCAGGACAGGGAAATCGCCGGGGAGCTGTTTTTT | NA | TRBD1 | TRBJ2-2 | 16 | TRBV18
CASSIVARGTNEKLFF | TGTGCCAGTAGTATAGTGGCCAGGGGGACTAATGAAAAACTGTTTTTT | NA | TRBD1 | TRBJ1-4 | 16 | TRBV19
CASSFPGGNEGQFF | TGTGCCAGCAGCTTTCCGGGTGGCAATGAGGGGCAGTTCTTC | NA | NA | TRBJ2-1 | 14 | TRBV7-2
CASSQSGANTGELFF | TGCGCCAGCAGTCAATCAGGGGCGAACACCGGGGAGCTGTTTTTT | NA | NA | TRBJ2-2 | 15 | TRBV23-1
CATRDRVYEKLFF | TGTGCCACTCGCGACAGGGTTTATGAAAAACTGTTTTTT | NA | TRBD1 | TRBJ1-4 | 13 | TRBV19
CASSLEELWASDIQYF | TGTGCCAGCAGCTTAGAAGAACTGTGGGCATCAGACATTCAGTACTTC | NA | NA | TRBJ2-4 | 16 | TRBV11-2
CASPGTGHYEQYF | TGTGCCAGCCCCGGGACAGGCCACTACGAGCAGTACTTC | NA | TRBD1 | TRBJ2-7 | 13 | TRBV6-4
CASSLALRRGYNEQFF | TGTGCCAGCAGCTTAGCGCTACGGCGAGGTTACAATGAGCAGTTCTTC | NA | NA | TRBJ2-1 | 16 | TRBV7-2
CSVDGGGSYEQYF | TGCAGCGTTGATGGGGGCGGTTCCTACGAGCAGTACTTC | few | NA | TRBJ2-7 | 13 | TRBV29-1
CATMGGELAGELFF | TGTGCCACCATGGGAGGGGAGCTGGCCGGGGAGCTGTTTTTT | NA | TRBD2 | TRBJ2-2 | 14 | TRBV19
CASSFQATSAKRYEQYF | TGTGCCAGCAGCTTCCAAGCGACTAGCGCTAAACGTTACGAGCAGTACTTC | NA | TRBD2 | TRBJ2-7 | 17 | TRBV7-2
CASNSNGDRIYGYTF | TGTGCCAGCAACTCAAACGGGGACAGGATCTATGGCTACACCTTC | NA | TRBD1 | TRBJ1-2 | 15 | TRBV28
CATLQGTSGRPTTGELFF | TGTGCCACTTTACAAGGGACTAGCGGACGACCCACCACCGGGGAGCTGTTTTTT | NA | TRBD2 | TRBJ2-2 | 18 | TRBV19
CASSRHLNTGELFF | TGTGCCAGCAGCAGACACCTGAACACCGGGGAGCTGTTTTTT | NA | NA | TRBJ2-2 | 14 | TRBV7-8
CASSLGPTQYF | TGTGCCAGCAGCTTGGGCCCGACCCAGTACTTC | few | NA | TRBJ2-5 | 11 | TRBV7-9
CASRLQQGAVGELFF | TGTGCCAGTCGACTACAACAGGGGGCCGTCGGGGAGCTGTTTTTT | NA | TRBD1 | TRBJ2-2 | 15 | TRBV19
CASSPSTGPNTEAFF | TGTGCCAGCTCACCGTCGACAGGGCCGAACACTGAAGCTTTCTTT | once | TRBD1 | TRBJ1-1 | 15 | TRBV18
CASSQDLALSSYNEQFF | TGCGCCAGCAGCCAAGATCTAGCCCTGAGCTCCTACAATGAGCAGTTCTTC | NA | NA | TRBJ2-1 | 17 | TRBV4-3
CASRPNGPEAFF | TGTGCCAGCAGGCCCAATGGCCCTGAAGCTTTCTTT | few | NA | TRBJ1-1 | 12 | TRBV6-5
CASSLHNEQFF | TGTGCCAGCAGCCTACACAATGAGCAGTTCTTC | NA | NA | TRBJ2-1 | 11 | TRBV11-2
CASSLDQRRNTGELFF | TGTGCCAGCAGCTTAGATCAACGCAGAAACACCGGGGAGCTGTTTTTT | NA | NA | TRBJ2-2 | 16 | TRBV11-2
CASSLEGLAGTGELFF | TGTGCCAGCAGCTTGGAAGGACTAGCGGGCACCGGGGAGCTGTTTTTT | NA | TRBD2 | TRBJ2-2 | 16 | TRBV5-6
CASSLGTGFYETQYF | TGTGCCAGCAGCTTGGGGACAGGGTTTTACGAGACCCAGTACTTC | NA | TRBD1 | TRBJ2-5 | 15 | TRBV7-2
CASSGRTGTGGVEAFF | TGTGCCAGCAGTGGACGGACCGGGACAGGGGGTGTTGAAGCTTTCTTT | NA | TRBD1 | TRBJ1-1 | 16 | TRBV6-1
CASSFSGIAETQYF | TGTGCCAGTAGTTTTAGCGGGATTGCGGAGACCCAGTACTTC | NA | TRBD2 | TRBJ2-5 | 14 | TRBV19
CASSASGLQGYEQYF | TGTGCCAGCAGCGCTTCGGGACTGCAGGGCTACGAGCAGTACTTC | once | NA | TRBJ2-7 | 15 | TRBV9